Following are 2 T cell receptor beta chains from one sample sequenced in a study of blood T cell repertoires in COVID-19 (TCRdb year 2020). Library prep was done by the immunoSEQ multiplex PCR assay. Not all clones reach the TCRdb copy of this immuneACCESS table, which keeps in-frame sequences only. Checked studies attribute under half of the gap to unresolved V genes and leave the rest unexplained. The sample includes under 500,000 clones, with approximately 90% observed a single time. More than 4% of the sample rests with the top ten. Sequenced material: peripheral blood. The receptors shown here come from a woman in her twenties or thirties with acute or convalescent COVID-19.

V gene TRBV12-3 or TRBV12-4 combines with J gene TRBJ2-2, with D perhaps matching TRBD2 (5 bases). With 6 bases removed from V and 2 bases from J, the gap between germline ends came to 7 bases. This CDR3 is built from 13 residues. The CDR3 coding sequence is TGTGCCAGCAGACTAGGTAACACCGGGGAGCTGTTTTTT. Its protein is CASRLGNTGELFF.

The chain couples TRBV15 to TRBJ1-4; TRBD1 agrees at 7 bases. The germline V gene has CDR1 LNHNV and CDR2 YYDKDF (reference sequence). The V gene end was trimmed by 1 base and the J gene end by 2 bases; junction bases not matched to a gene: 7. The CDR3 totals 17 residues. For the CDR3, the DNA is TGTGCCACCAGCAGAGTTTCAGGGGGAATGACTAATGAAAAACTGTTTTTT. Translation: CATSRVSGGMTNEKLFF.